This T cell receptor (beta chain) was identified during a study of blood T cell repertoires in COVID-19. Method: immunoSEQ multiplex PCR; TCRdb's copy keeps in-frame clones and lacks some. Of hundreds of thousands of clones listed, around nine tenths were seen once; the top ten hold around 1.6%. Germline assignment: CDR1 SGHRS and CDR2 YFSETQ. This CDR3 has 15 residues. Trimming removed 4 bases from V and 8 bases from J; junction bases left unmatched: 11. The TCR comes from a woman aged 50 to 60 who had recovered from COVID-19. The chain carries TRBV5-1 and TRBJ2-1; 8 nucleotides match TRBD2. Sequenced input: PBMCs or T cells enriched from blood (not recorded which). The CDR3 loop reads CASSPSGSFRYEQFF. CDR3 DNA sequence: TGCGCCAGCAGCCCCAGCGGGAGCTTTCGGTATGAGCAGTTCTTC.